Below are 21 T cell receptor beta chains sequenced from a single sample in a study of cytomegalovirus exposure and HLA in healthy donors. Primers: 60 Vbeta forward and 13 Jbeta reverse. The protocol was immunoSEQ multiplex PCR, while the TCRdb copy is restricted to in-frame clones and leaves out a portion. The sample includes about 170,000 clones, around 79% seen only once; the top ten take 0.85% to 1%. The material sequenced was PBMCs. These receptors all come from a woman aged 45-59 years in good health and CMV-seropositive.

CDR3 bases: TGTGCCAGCAGTTTAGGCCCCTCGCGGGGGGGATACGAGCAGTACTTC. This sequence encodes CASSLGPSRGGYEQYF. The chain combines TRBV28 with TRBJ2-7; 9 bases fit TRBD2. Germline assignment: CDR1 MDHEN and CDR2 SYDVKM. The CDR3 has 16 amino acids. With 2 bases clipped from V and 4 bases from J, the junction kept 9 bases outside the gene matches.

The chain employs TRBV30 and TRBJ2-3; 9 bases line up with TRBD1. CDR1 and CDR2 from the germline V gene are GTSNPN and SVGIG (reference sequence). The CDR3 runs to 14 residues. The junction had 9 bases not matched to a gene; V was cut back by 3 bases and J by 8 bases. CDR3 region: CAWSPTGGRGTQYF. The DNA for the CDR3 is TGTGCCTGGAGCCCGACAGGGGGTCGGGGTACGCAGTATTTT.

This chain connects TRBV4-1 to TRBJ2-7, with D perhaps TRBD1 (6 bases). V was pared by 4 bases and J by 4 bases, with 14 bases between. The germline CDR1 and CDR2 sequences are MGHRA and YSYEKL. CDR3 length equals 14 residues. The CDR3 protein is CASSRSTGIYEQYF. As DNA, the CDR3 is TGCGCCAGCAGCCGCAGTACAGGGATTTACGAGCAGTACTTC.

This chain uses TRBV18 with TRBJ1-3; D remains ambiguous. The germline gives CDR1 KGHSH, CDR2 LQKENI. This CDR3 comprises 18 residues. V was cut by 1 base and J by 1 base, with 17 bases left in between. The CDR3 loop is CASSPQPLGGRSGNTIYF. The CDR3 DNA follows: TGTGCCAGCTCACCACAGCCCCTCGGAGGGAGGTCTGGAAACACCATATATTTT. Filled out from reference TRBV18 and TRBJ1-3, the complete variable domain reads NAGVMQNPRHLVRRRGQEARLRCSPMKGHSHVYWYRQLPEEGLKFMVYLQKENIIDESGMPKERFSAEFPKEGPSILRIQQVVRGDSAAYFCASSPQPLGGRSGNTIYFGEGSWLTVV.

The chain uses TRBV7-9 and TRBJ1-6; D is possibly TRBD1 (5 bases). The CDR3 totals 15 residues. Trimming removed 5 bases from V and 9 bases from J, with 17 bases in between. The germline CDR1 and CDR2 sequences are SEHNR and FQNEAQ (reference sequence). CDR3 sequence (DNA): TGTGCCAGCAGCCCCCTGCGGGGGTATGGTTCACCCCTCCACTTT. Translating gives CASSPLRGYGSPLHF.

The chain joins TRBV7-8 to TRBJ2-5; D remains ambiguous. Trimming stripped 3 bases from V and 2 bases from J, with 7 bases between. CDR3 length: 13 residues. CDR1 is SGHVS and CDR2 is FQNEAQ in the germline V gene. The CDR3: CASSFPRQETQYF. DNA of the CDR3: TGTGCCAGCAGCTTTCCCAGACAAGAGACCCAGTACTTC.

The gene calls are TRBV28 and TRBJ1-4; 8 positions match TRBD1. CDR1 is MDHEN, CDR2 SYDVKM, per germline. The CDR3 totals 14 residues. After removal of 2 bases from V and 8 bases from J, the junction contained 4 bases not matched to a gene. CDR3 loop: CASSLTGGDEKLFF. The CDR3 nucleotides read TGTGCCAGCAGTTTAACAGGGGGTGACGAAAAACTGTTTTTT.

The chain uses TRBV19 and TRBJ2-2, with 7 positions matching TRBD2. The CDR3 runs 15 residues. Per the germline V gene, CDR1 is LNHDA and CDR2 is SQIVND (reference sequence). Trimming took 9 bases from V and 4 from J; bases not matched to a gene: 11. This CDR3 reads CASHKASGLTGELFF. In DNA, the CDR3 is TGTGCCAGCCATAAGGCTAGCGGACTCACCGGGGAGCTGTTTTTT.

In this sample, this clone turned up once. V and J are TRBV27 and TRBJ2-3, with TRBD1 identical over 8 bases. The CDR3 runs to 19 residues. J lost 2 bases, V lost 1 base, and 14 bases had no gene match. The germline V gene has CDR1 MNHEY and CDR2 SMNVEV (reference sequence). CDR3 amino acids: CASSLFAQGVAGYTDTQYF. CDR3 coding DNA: TGTGCCAGCAGTTTATTTGCACAGGGGGTTGCGGGATACACAGATACGCAGTATTTT.

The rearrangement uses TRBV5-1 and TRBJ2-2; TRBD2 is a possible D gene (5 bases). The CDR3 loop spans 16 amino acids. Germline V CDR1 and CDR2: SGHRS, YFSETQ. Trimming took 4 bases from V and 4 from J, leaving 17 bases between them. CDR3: CASSLSGSGSTGELFF. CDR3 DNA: TGCGCCAGCAGCCTGAGTGGGTCGGGAAGCACCGGGGAGCTGTTTTTT.

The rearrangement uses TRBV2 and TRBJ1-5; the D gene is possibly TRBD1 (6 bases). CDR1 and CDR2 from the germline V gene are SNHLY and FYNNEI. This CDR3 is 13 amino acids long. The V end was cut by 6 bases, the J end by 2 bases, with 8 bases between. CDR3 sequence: CASSGQRNQPQHF. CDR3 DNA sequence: TGTGCCAGCAGCGGACAGCGCAATCAGCCCCAGCATTTT.

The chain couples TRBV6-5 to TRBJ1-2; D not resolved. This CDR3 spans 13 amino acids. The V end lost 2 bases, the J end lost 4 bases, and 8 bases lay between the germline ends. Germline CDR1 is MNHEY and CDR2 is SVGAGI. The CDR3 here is CASSYVSGYGYTF. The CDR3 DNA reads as TGTGCCAGCAGTTACGTCTCAGGCTATGGCTACACCTTC.

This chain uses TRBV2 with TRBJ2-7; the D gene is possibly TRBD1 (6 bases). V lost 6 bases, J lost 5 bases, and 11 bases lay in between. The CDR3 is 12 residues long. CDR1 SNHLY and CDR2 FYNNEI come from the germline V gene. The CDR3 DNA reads TGTGCCAGCAGGCCCACAGGGAACGAGCAGTACTTC. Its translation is CASRPTGNEQYF.

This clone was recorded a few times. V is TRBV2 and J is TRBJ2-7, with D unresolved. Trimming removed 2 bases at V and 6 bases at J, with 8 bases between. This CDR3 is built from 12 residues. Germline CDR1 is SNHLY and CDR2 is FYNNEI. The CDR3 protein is CASSEYRFEQYF. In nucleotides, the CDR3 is TGTGCCAGCAGTGAATACAGATTCGAGCAGTACTTC.

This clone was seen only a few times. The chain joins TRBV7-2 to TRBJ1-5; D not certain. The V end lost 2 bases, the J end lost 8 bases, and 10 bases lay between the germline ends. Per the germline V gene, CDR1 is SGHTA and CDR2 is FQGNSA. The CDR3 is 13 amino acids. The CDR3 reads CASSLSLGEPQHF. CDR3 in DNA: TGTGCCAGCAGCTTATCCCTTGGAGAGCCCCAGCATTTT.

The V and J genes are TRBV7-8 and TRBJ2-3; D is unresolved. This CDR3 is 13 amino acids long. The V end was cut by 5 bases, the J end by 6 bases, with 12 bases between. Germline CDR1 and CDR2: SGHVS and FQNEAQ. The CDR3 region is CASSGNYDDTQYF. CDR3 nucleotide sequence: TGTGCCAGCAGCGGAAACTATGACGATACGCAGTATTTT.

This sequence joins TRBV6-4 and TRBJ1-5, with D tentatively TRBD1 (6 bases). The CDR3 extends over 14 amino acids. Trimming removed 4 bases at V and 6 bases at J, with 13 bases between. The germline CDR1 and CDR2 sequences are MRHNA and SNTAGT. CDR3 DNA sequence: TGTGCCAGCAGTGGTGGGGGCGCGAGTCAGCCCCAGCATTTT. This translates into CASSGGGASQPQHF.

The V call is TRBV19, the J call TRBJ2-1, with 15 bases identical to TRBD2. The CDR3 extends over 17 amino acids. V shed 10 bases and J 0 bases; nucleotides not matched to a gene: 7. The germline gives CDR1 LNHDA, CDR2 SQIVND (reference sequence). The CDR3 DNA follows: TGTGCCACCATGGGGACTAGCGGGGGGAGCTCCTACAATGAGCAGTTCTTC. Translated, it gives CATMGTSGGSSYNEQFF.

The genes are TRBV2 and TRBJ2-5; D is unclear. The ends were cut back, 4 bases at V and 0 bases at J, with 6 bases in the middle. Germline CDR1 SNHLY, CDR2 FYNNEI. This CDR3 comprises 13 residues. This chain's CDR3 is CASSVRNQETQYF. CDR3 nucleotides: TGTGCCAGCAGTGTGAGAAACCAAGAGACCCAGTACTTC.

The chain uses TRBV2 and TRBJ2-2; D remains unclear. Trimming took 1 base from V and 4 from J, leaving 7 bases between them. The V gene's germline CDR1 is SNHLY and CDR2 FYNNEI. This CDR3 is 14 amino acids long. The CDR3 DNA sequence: TGTGCCAGCAGTGAAGACTTGTTCACCGGGGAGCTGTTTTTT. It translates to CASSEDLFTGELFF. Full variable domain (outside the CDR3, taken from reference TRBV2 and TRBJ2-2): EPEVTQTPSHQVTQMGQEVILRCVPISNHLYFYWYRQILGQKVEFLVSFYNNEISEKSEIFDDQFSVERPDGSNFTLKIRSTKLEDSAMYFCASSEDLFTGELFFGEGSRLTVL.

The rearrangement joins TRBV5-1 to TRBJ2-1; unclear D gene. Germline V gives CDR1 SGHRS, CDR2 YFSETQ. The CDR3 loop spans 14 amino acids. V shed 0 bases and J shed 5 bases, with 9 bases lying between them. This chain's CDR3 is CASSLDSSNNEQFF. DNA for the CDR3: TGCGCCAGCAGCTTGGACAGCAGTAACAATGAGCAGTTCTTC.